This TCR beta chain was profiled in a study of cytomegalovirus exposure and HLA in healthy donors. There are 19 residues in the CDR3. V lost 0 bases, J lost 1 base, and 20 bases lay in between. CDR1 and CDR2 (germline): MNHNS, SASEGT. The primer mix had 60 Vbeta and 13 Jbeta primers. Repertoires were generated with immunoSEQ multiplex PCR, while TCRdb's copy carries only in-frame clones and drops some. The sample comprises 250,000 to 350,000 clones, 86% of which are singletons, and about 4% rests with the top ten. This rearrangement joins TRBV6-1 to TRBJ2-3, with a possible D match to TRBD2 (6 bases). The sequence came from a man aged 40-49 years in good health and CMV-seropositive. Sequencing was carried out using PBMCs. The CDR3 nucleotides are TGTGCCAGCAGTGAAGCGCTCGGGTTCGGCACTAGCCGCACAGATACGCAGTATTTT. It translates to CASSEALGFGTSRTDTQYF.